The 9 T cell receptor beta chains given below trace back to one sample, sequenced in a study of OX40 agonist ivuxolimab in advanced cancers. Libraries were prepared by immunoSEQ multiplex PCR; TCRdb keeps only in-frame clonotypes and omits some of them. The sample holds about 50,000 clones, about four fifths seen once. This material consisted of CD4+ or CD8+ T cells sorted from blood, taken in a trial of the OX40 agonist ivuxolimab. These receptors originate from an adult with an advanced solid tumor such as melanoma, head and neck, liver or kidney cancer.

This chain joins TRBV7-2 and TRBJ1-5; 8 bases are a match to TRBD1. The CDR3 contains 15 residues. In germline, CDR1 is SGHTA, CDR2 FQGNSA. V lost 4 bases, J lost 11 bases, and 13 bases stayed unmatched. CDR3 nucleotide sequence: TGTGCCAGCAGCTATGGGACAGGAGGGTCCCTCGCCCAGCATTTT. It encodes CASSYGTGGSLAQHF.

The rearrangement links TRBV6-1 to TRBJ2-3; D gene ambiguous. Trimming took 4 bases from V and 8 from J, leaving 13 bases between them. CDR1 MNHNS and CDR2 SASEGT come from the germline V gene. This CDR3 is 13 amino acids long. CDR3 sequence: CASSASQMVTQYF. The CDR3 nucleotides read TGTGCCAGCAGTGCCTCCCAAATGGTTACGCAGTATTTT.

This chain connects TRBV19 to TRBJ2-2, with D possibly matching TRBD2 (6 bases). CDR1 and CDR2 (germline): LNHDA, SQIVND (reference sequence). CDR3 length: 18 residues. Trimming removed 3 bases at V and 4 bases at J, with 21 bases between. In DNA form, the CDR3 reads TGTGCCAGTAGTATTACAAACCGGGACTCCAGGGCCACCGGGGAGCTGTTTTTT. Protein: CASSITNRDSRATGELFF.

This clone has just one count. This CDR3 is CASSPRGGTVYRASGNNEQFF. CDR3 nucleotides: TGTGCCAGCAGTCCCCGGGGCGGGACAGTTTATCGGGCTAGCGGGAACAATGAGCAGTTCTTC. This chain connects TRBV28 to TRBJ2-1, with 9 bases fitting TRBD2. The CDR3 is made up of 21 amino acids. Germline CDR1 and CDR2: MDHEN and SYDVKM. Unmatched junction bases numbered 25, after V lost 5 bases and J lost 5 bases. The whole variable domain, filled in from reference TRBV28 and TRBJ2-1, reads DVKVTQSSRYLVKRTGEKVFLECVQDMDHENMFWYRQDPGLGLRLIYFSYDVKMKEKGDIPEGYSVSREKKERFSLILESASTNQTSMYLCASSPRGGTVYRASGNNEQFFGPGTRLTVL.

The V gene is TRBV20-1, the J gene TRBJ1-2, with unresolved D. V lost 3 bases, J lost 8 bases, and 10 bases lay in between. The CDR3 covers 11 residues. From germline, CDR1 is DFQATT and CDR2 SNEGSKA (reference sequence). In DNA, the CDR3 is TGCAGTGCTAGCCCGGGGTGGGGCTACACCTTC. It specifies CSASPGWGYTF.

V and J are TRBV18 and TRBJ2-4, with D tentatively TRBD2 (6 bases). This CDR3 region has 16 residues. Germline assignment: CDR1 KGHSH and CDR2 LQKENI. V was pared by 3 bases and J by 7 bases, with 19 bases between. Written as DNA, the CDR3 is TGTGCCAGCTCACCGGGCGGGGCCCTCCTGGAGAACATTCAGTACTTC. Encoded protein: CASSPGGALLENIQYF.

The chain is built from TRBV18 and TRBJ1-2, with 7 bases fitting TRBD1. The CDR3 contains 16 residues. Germline CDR1 reads KGHSH; CDR2 reads LQKENI. V shed 2 bases and J 4 bases; nucleotides not matched to a gene: 10. CDR3 DNA sequence: TGTGCCAGCTCACCAGGATCGAACAGGGGAAGCTATGGCTACACCTTC. Translation: CASSPGSNRGSYGYTF.

This clone was seen only a few times. The chain has TRBV2 and TRBJ1-2; 7 nucleotides line up with TRBD1. Unmatched junction bases numbered 3, after V lost 5 bases and J lost 0 bases. In germline, CDR1 is SNHLY, CDR2 FYNNEI. The CDR3 has 14 residues. DNA of the CDR3: TGTGCCAGCAGTCCACAGGGGACTAACTATGGCTACACCTTC. It is translated as CASSPQGTNYGYTF.

The chain carries TRBV19 and TRBJ2-5, with 8 bases matching TRBD1. CDR1 and CDR2 (germline): LNHDA, SQIVND (reference sequence). The CDR3 spans 14 residues. V lost 5 bases to trimming and J lost 4 bases; unmatched junction nucleotides: 6. The DNA for the CDR3 is TGTGCCAGTAGTTTGACCGGACAGGGAGAGACCCAGTACTTC. Amino acids: CASSLTGQGETQYF.